The entry that follows covers one T cell receptor (beta chain) sequence. What it binds is unknown. It was the approximately 130-subject validation cohort, separate from the approximately 670-subject first cohort, to which the donors belonged. This entry is derived from a study of cytomegalovirus exposure and HLA in healthy donors. Findings of the study overall: Both high specificity and high sensitivity reportedly marked the classifier's diagnosis of cytomegalovirus status. Three CMV-associated chains proved CMV antigen-specific in vitro.

With 4 bases clipped from V and 3 bases from J, the junction kept 3 bases outside the gene matches. Germline CDR1 reads SGHTA; CDR2 reads FQGNSA. The CDR3 covers 13 residues. The data were produced by immunoSEQ multiplex PCR, yet TCRdb's version contains in-frame clones alone and is incomplete. The sample has 130,000 to 150,000 clones, 80% to 90% seen once. The chain has TRBV7-2 and TRBJ2-7; 7 nucleotides match TRBD1. The TCR comes from a young woman in good health and CMV-seropositive. Sample: PBMCs. The CDR3 loop reads CASSSQGIYEQYF. The CDR3 DNA sequence: TGTGCCAGCAGCTCACAGGGGATCTACGAGCAGTACTTC.